Listed here are 12 T cell receptor beta chains from one sample, sequenced in a study of Ad26.COV2.S vaccination and SARS-CoV-2 variants. Libraries were prepared by immunoSEQ multiplex PCR; TCRdb keeps only in-frame clonotypes and omits some of them. Of a few hundred thousand clones listed, 80% to 90% are singletons. This sample's treatment: some 20 received Ad26.COV2.S at low or high dose, single or two shots; about 5 received placebo; per-sample allocation not given. Material that was analyzed had been drawn on day 63 after the first vaccine or placebo injection. The sample was peripheral blood, taken in a trial of Ad26.COV2.S vaccine versus placebo. The receptor source for this set is a person between 18 and 65 years old who received the Ad26.COV2.S COVID-19 vaccine or a placebo.

V gene TRBV5-6 combines with J gene TRBJ1-2, with D possibly TRBD1 on 5 matching bases. Germline V gives CDR1 SGHDT, CDR2 YYEEEE. This CDR3 has 15 residues. Trimming cost V 4 bases and J 6 bases, with 19 bases left between them. The CDR3 here is CASSLLWDGSHGYTF. DNA of the CDR3: TGTGCCAGCAGCCTATTATGGGACGGATCCCATGGCTACACCTTC.

CDR3 amino acids: CASSVSVETDTQYF. CDR3 DNA sequence: TGTGCCAGCAGCGTATCAGTTGAAACAGATACGCAGTATTTT. The chain couples TRBV9 to TRBJ2-3, with D unresolved. The CDR3 is 14 residues long. V lost 1 base and J lost 3, with 9 bases in between. The germline CDR1 and CDR2 sequences are SGDLS and YYNGEE.

V gene TRBV18 combines with J gene TRBJ2-1; a weak D match, TRBD2 (6 bases). The CDR3 totals 15 residues. Germline V gene sequence: CDR1 KGHSH, CDR2 LQKENI. V dropped 4 bases and J dropped 6 bases, with 16 bases sitting between them. The CDR3 reads CASSLRTTKGNEQFF. In nucleotides, the CDR3 is TGTGCCAGCTCACTAAGGACTACAAAAGGCAATGAGCAGTTCTTC.

The rearrangement links TRBV4-1 to TRBJ2-2, with D tentatively TRBD1 (5 bases). The CDR3 covers 14 residues. Germline loops: CDR1 MGHRA, CDR2 YSYEKL. Trimming removed 1 base from V and 5 bases from J, with 8 bases in between. The CDR3 nucleotides are TGCGCCAGCAGCCAAGGACAGTTTACCGGGGAGCTGTTTTTT. Its translation is CASSQGQFTGELFF.

The V and J genes are TRBV27 and TRBJ2-2; D remains ambiguous. The germline gives CDR1 MNHEY, CDR2 SMNVEV (reference sequence). V dropped 1 base and J dropped 5 bases, with 5 bases sitting between them. This CDR3 region has 13 residues. CDR3 protein: CASSLYRTGELFF. For the CDR3, the DNA is TGTGCCAGCAGTTTATATAGGACCGGGGAGCTGTTTTTT.

For this clone: Relative to the germline gene, one junction end is altered; a read error may explain this. The CDR3 nucleotides read TGTGCCAGCAAGTCAATGAAAAACCTGTTTTTT. Its translation is CASKSMKNLFF. The chain has TRBV2 and TRBJ1-4; D is unclear. Germline V lookup: CDR1 SNHLY, CDR2 FYNNEI. The CDR3 runs 11 residues.

V usage is TRBV2 and J usage is TRBJ1-5; 9 positions agree with TRBD1. The V segment lost 6 bases and the J segment 4 bases; nucleotides outside the gene matches: 16. From germline, CDR1 is SNHLY and CDR2 FYNNEI. The CDR3 totals 18 residues. The CDR3 DNA reads as TGTGCCAGCAGCGAGCCGGGACAGGGACTTATAGGGAATCAGCCCCAGCATTTT. Its protein product is CASSEPGQGLIGNQPQHF. Variable domain in full (rest from reference TRBV2 and TRBJ1-5): EPEVTQTPSHQVTQMGQEVILRCVPISNHLYFYWYRQILGQKVEFLVSFYNNEISEKSEIFDDQFSVERPDGSNFTLKIRSTKLEDSAMYFCASSEPGQGLIGNQPQHFGDGTRLSIL.

This clone was seen a single time. This chain joins TRBV7-8 and TRBJ2-1; tentatively, D is TRBD2 (5 bases). The CDR3 sequence is 15 residues long. The V end was cut by 0 bases, the J end by 6 bases, with 12 bases between. From germline, CDR1 is SGHVS and CDR2 FQNEAQ. The CDR3 DNA reads as TGTGCCAGCAGCTTAGCTTCGGCGGAGGCCAATGAGCAGTTCTTC. This translates into CASSLASAEANEQFF.

The V call is TRBV15, the J call TRBJ2-1; maybe TRBD2 (7 bases). Germline V CDR1 and CDR2: LNHNV, YYDKDF (reference sequence). The length of the CDR3 is 18 residues. Trimming pared 1 base from V and 7 bases from J, leaving 23 bases between. The CDR3 nucleotides read TGTGCCACCAGCAGAGGGGTCTGGCGGGGGCGACCAGGGAATGAGCAGTTCTTC. This gives the protein CATSRGVWRGRPGNEQFF.

This clone has a single count. The rearrangement joins TRBV7-9 to TRBJ1-4; 7 positions agree with TRBD1. After removal of 7 bases from V and 7 bases from J, the junction contained 9 bases not matched to a gene. From germline, CDR1 is SEHNR and CDR2 FQNEAQ (reference sequence). CDR3 length: 14 amino acids. Here the CDR3 reads CASNRGDGGEKLFF. DNA for the CDR3: TGTGCCAGCAACAGGGGCGATGGGGGTGAAAAACTGTTTTTT.

The V gene is TRBV28, the J gene TRBJ2-7; D is perhaps TRBD2 (6 bases). Germline V gene sequence: CDR1 MDHEN, CDR2 SYDVKM. The CDR3 is made up of 14 amino acids. The V and J ends lost 8 bases and 3 bases respectively, with 17 bases between them. The CDR3 loop reads CASGGTFPIYEQYF. The CDR3 nucleotides are TGTGCCAGCGGAGGGACCTTCCCGATCTACGAGCAGTACTTC.

The chain uses TRBV5-1 and TRBJ2-7; D may match TRBD1 or TRBD2 (5 bases each). The CDR3 covers 14 residues. Between the trimmed V and J ends, which lost 0 bases and 6 bases, there was a span of 13 bases. Germline V gene lookup returns CDR1 SGHRS and CDR2 YFSETQ. The DNA for the CDR3 is TGCGCCAGCAGCTTGGCGGCGGTTGGGGGCGAGCAGTACTTC. Its translation is CASSLAAVGGEQYF.